This TCR beta chain is drawn from a study of CD8+ T cells in alopecia areata. This CDR3 has 18 amino acids. J lost 3 bases, V lost 0 bases, and 5 bases had no gene match. In germline, CDR1 is MGHRA, CDR2 YSYEKL. Treatment given: oral pan-JAK inhibitor, 5-10 mg twice daily. Following RNA extraction, reverse transcription yielded cDNA that acted as the sequencing template. Clones were sequenced by immunoSEQ multiplex PCR, and TCRdb holds only the in-frame ones, with some missing. The table lists roughly 98,000 clones, about 58% of them singletons, with about a sixth in the top ten. This sequence joins TRBV4-1 and TRBJ2-2; TRBD2 aligns across 12 bases. This specimen consisted of CD8+ T cells sorted from blood, obtained at week 4, from a patient treated with tofacitinib. The origin of this receptor is a human donor with alopecia areata. The CDR3 sequence: CASSQEPTSGGYTGELFF. Written as DNA, the CDR3 is TGCGCCAGCAGCCAAGAACCAACTAGCGGGGGGTACACCGGGGAGCTGTTTTTT.